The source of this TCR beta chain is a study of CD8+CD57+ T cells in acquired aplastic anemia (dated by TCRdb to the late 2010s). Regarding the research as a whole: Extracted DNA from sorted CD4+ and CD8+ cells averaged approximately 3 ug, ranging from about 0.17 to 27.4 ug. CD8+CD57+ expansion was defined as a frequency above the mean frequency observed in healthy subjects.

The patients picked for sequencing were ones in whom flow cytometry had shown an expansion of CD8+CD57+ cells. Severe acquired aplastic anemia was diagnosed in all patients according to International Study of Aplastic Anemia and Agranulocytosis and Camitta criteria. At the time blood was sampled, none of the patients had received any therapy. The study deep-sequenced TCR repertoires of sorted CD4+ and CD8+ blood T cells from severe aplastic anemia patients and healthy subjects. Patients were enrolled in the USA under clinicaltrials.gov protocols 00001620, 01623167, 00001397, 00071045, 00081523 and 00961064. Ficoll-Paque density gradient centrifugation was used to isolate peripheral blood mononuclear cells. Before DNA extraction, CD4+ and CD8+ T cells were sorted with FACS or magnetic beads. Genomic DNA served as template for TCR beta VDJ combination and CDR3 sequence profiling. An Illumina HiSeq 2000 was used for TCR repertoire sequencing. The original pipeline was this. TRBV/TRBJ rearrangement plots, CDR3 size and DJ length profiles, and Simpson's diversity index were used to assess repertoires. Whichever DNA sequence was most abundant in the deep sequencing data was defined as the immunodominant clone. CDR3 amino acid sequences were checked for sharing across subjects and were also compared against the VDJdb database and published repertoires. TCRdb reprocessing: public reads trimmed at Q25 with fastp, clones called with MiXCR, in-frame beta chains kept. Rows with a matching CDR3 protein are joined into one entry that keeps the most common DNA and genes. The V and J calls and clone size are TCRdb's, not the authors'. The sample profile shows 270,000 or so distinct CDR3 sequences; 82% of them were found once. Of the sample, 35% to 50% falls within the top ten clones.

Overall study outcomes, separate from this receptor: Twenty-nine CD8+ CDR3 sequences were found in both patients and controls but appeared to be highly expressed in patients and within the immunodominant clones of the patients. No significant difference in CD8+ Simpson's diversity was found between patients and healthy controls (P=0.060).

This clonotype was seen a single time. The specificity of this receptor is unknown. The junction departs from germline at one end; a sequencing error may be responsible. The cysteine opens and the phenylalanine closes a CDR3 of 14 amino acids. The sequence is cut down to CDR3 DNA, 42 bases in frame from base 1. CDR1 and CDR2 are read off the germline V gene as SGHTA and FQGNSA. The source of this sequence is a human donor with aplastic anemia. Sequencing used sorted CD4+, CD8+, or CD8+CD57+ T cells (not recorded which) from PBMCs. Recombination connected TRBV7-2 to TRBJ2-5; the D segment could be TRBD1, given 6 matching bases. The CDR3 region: CASSFRPDRTALSF. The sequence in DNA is TGTGCCAGCAGCTTTCGTCCAGACCGGACAGCCCTTTCCTTC.